This record covers a single TCR beta chain. The data were obtained in a study of blood T cell repertoires in COVID-19. At the level of the study: Samples representing acute and convalescent COVID-19 were sourced from the United States, Italy and Spain.

Trimming left V 6 bases short and J 6 bases short, with 14 bases between. This CDR3 contains 14 residues. CDR1 and CDR2 (germline): MNHEY, SVGAGI. TCRdb's table, derived via immunoSEQ multiplex PCR, lists solely in-frame clones and lacks some. The sample gives 150,000 to 200,000 clones, 90% of which show up once; roughly a sixth is in the top ten. Sequenced: peripheral blood. This chain connects TRBV6-5 to TRBJ1-4; possible D gene TRBD1, 6 bases. The receptor's source is a man aged 55 to 70 with active or convalescent COVID-19. The CDR3 loop is CASRQGSADEKLFF. In nucleotides, the CDR3 is TGTGCCAGCAGACAGGGATCGGCAGATGAAAAACTGTTTTTT.